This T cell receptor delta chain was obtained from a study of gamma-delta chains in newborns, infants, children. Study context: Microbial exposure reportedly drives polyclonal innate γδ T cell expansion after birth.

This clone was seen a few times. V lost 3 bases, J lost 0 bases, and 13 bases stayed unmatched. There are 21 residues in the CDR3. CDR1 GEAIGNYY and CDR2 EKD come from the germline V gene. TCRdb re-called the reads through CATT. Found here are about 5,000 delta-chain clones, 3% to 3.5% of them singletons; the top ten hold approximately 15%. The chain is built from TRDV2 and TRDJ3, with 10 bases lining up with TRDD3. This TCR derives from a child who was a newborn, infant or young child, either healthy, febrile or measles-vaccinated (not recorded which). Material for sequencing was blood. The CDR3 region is CACDSLLGDARDSWDTRQMFF. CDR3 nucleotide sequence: TGTGCCTGTGACTCCTTACTGGGGGATGCCCGGGACTCCTGGGACACCCGACAGATGTTTTTC.